This TCR beta chain was identified during a study of blood T cell repertoires in COVID-19. This clone was counted once. As handled by the study authors: Quantification of nucleated cells was approximated via reference gene primer amplification. The protocol was immunoSEQ multiplex PCR, while the TCRdb copy is restricted to in-frame clones and leaves out a portion. V and J calls and clone size are those listed in that table; D and trimming were worked out from the DNA. The sample contains 350,000 to 450,000 clones, roughly 90% of which appear only once. The germline V gene encodes CDR1 LGHNA and CDR2 YSLEER. J gave up 3 bases and V 4 bases, and 7 bases lay outside the gene matches. This CDR3 has 15 amino acids.

The V call is TRBV4-3, the J call TRBJ1-2; 8 nucleotides agree with TRBD1. The clonotype originates from a man between 35 and 55 years old with acute or convalescent COVID-19. The sample taken for sequencing was peripheral blood. The CDR3 reads CASSPDRGIDYGYTF. CDR3 sequence (DNA): TGCGCCAGCAGCCCAGACAGGGGAATTGACTATGGCTACACCTTC.